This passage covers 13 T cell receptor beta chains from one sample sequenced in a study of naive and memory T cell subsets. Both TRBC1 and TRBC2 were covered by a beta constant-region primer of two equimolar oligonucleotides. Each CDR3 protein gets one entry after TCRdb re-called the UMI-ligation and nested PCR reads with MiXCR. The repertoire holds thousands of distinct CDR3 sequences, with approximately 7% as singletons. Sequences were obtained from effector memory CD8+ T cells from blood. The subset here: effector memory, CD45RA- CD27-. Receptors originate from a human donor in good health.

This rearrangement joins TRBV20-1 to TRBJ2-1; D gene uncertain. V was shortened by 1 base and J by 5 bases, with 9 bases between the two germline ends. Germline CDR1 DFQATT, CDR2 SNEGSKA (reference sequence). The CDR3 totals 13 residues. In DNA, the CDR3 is TGCAGTGCTAGAGGGTCTGCGGACAATGAGCAGTTCTTC. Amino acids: CSARGSADNEQFF.

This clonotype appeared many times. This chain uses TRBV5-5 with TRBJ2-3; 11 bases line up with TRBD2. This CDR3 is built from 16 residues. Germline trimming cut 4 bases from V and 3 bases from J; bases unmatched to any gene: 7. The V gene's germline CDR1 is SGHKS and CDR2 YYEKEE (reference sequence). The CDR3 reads CASSPSGRIVTDTQYF. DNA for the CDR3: TGTGCCAGCAGCCCTAGCGGGAGGATCGTGACAGATACGCAGTATTTT. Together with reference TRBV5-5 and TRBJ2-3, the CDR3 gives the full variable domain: DAGVTQSPTHLIKTRGQQVTLRCSPISGHKSVSWYQQVLGQGPQFIFQYYEKEERGRGNFPDRFSARQFPNYSSELNVNALLLGDSALYLCASSPSGRIVTDTQYFGPGTRLTVL.

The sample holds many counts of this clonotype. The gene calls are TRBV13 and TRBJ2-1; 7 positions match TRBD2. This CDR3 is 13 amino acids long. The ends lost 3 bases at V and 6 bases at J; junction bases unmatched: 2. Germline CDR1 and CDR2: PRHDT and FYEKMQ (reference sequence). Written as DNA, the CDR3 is TGTGCCAGCAGCTTCACTAGCGCCAATGAGCAGTTCTTC. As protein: CASSFTSANEQFF.

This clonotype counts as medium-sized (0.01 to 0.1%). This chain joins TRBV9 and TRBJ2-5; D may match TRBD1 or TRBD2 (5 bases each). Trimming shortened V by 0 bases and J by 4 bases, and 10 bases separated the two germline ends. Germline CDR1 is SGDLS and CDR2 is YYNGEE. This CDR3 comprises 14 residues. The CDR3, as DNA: TGTGCCAGCAGCGTAGGATGGGGGATAGAGACCCAGTACTTC. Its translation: CASSVGWGIETQYF.

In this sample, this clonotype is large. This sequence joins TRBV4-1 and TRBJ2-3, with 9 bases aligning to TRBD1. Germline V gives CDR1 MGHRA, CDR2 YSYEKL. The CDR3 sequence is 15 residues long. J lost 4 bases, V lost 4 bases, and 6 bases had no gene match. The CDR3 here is CASSPPGTGSDTQYF. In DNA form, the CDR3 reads TGCGCCAGCAGCCCGCCCGGGACAGGGTCAGATACGCAGTATTTT.

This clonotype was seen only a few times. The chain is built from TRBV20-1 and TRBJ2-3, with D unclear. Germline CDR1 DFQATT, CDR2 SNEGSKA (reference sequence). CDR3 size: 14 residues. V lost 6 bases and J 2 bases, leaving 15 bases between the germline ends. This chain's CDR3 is CSATPRLHTDTQYF. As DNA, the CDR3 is TGCAGTGCGACCCCCCGACTGCACACAGATACGCAGTATTTT.

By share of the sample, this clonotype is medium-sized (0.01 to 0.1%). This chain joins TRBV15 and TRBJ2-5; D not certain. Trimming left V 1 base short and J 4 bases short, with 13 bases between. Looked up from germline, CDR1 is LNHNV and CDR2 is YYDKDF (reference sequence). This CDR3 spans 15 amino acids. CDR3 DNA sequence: TGTGCCACCAGCAGAGTTAGTAGCCCCATAGAGACCCAGTACTTC. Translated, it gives CATSRVSSPIETQYF. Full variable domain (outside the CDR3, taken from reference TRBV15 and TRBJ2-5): DAMVIQNPRYQVTQFGKPVTLSCSQTLNHNVMYWYQQKSSQAPKLLFHYYDKDFNNEADTPDNFQSRRPNTSFCFLDIRSPGLGDTAMYLCATSRVSSPIETQYFGPGTRLLVL.

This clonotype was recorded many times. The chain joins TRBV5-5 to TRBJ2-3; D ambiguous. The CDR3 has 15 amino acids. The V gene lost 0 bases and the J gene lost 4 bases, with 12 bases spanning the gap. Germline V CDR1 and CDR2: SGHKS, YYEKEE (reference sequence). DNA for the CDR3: TGTGCCAGCAGCTTGGAACCCCGCGCGGCAGATACGCAGTATTTT. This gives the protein CASSLEPRAADTQYF.

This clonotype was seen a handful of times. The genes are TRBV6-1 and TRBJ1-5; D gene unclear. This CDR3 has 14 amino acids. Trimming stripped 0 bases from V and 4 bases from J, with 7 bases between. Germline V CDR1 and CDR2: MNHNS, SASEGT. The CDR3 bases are TGTGCCAGCAGTGAAGCGGCAGAAAATCAGCCCCAGCATTTT. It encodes CASSEAAENQPQHF.

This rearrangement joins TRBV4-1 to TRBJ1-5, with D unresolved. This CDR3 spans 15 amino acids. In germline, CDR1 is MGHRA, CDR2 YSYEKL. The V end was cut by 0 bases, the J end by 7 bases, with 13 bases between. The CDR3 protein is CASSQEYQILQPQHF. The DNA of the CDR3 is TGCGCCAGCAGCCAAGAATATCAGATCCTCCAGCCCCAGCATTTT.

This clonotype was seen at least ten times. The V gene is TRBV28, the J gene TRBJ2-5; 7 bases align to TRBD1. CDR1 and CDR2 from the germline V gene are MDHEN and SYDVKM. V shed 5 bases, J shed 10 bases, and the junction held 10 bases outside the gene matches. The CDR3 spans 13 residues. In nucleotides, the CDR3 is TGTGCCAGCAGTCCCCAGGGGGTAGCACACCAGTACTTC. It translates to CASSPQGVAHQYF. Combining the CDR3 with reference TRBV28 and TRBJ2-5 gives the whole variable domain DVKVTQSSRYLVKRTGEKVFLECVQDMDHENMFWYRQDPGLGLRLIYFSYDVKMKEKGDIPEGYSVSREKKERFSLILESASTNQTSMYLCASSPQGVAHQYFGPGTRLLVL.

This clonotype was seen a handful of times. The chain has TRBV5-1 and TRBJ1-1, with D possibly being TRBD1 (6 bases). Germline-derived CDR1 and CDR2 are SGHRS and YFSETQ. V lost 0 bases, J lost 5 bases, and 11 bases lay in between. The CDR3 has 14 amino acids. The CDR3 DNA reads TGCGCCAGCAGCTTGGGGGGGCCCGGGACTGAAGCTTTCTTT. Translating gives CASSLGGPGTEAFF.

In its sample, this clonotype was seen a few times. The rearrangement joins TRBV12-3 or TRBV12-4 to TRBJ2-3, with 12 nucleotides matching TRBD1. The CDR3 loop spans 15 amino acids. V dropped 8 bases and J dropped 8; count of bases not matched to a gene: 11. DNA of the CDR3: TGTGCCAGCTACGCCGCCGGGACAGGGGGCGGTACGCAGTATTTT. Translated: CASYAAGTGGGTQYF.